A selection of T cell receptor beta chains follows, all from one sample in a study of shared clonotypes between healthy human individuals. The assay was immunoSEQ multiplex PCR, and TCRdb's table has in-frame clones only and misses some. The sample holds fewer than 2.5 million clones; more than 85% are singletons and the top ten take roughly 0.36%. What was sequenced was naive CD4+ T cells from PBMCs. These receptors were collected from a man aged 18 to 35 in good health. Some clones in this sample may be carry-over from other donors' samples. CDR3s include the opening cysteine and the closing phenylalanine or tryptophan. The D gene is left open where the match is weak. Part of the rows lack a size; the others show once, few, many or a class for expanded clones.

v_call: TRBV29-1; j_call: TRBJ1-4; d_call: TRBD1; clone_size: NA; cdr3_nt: TGCAGCGTTGGATCTACGGACAGGGACGAAAAACTGTTTTTT; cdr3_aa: CSVGSTDRDEKLFF
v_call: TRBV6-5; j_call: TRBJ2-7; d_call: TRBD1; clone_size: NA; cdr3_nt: TGTGCCAGCAGGGGGGGACAGGGAACCTACGAGCAGTACTTC; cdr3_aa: CASRGGQGTYEQYF
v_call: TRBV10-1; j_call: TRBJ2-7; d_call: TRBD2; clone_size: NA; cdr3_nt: TGCGCCAGCAGTGCGGCGGGAGGGCCCGGGGACGAGCAGTACTTC; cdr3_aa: CASSAAGGPGDEQYF
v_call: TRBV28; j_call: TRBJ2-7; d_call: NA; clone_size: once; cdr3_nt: TGTGCCAGCATTGGGAGCTCCTACGAGCAGTACTTC; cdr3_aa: CASIGSSYEQYF
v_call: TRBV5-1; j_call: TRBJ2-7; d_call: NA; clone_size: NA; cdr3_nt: TGCGCCAGCAGCTTGGGGGTACAGCGAACCCCCTTCTACGAGCAGTACTTC; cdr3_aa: CASSLGVQRTPFYEQYF
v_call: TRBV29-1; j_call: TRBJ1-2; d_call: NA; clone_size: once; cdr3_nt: TGCAGCGCTAACCGATTCAGAGATGGCTACACCTTC; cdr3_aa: CSANRFRDGYTF
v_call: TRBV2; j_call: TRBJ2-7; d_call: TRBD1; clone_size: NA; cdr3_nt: TGTGCCAGCAGAGGACAGGGGGCGCGGGAGCAGTACTTC; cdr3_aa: CASRGQGAREQYF
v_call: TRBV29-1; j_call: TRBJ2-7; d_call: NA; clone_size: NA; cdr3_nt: TGCAGCGTTGGCCGGGGATACGAGCAGTACTTC; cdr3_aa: CSVGRGYEQYF
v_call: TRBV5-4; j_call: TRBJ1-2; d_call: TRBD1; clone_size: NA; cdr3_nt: TGTGCCAGCAGCTTTGGCCAGGGGGCTGAGGGTAGCTATGGCTACACCTTC; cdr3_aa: CASSFGQGAEGSYGYTF
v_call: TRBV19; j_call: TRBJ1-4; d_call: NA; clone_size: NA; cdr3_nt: TGTGCCAGTAGTATCCAGGGCGCAACTAATGAAAAACTGTTTTTT; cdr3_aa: CASSIQGATNEKLFF
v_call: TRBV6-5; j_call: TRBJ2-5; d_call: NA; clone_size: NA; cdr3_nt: TGTGCCAGCAGTGACCAGTTAGGCCCCCAGTACTTC; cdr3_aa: CASSDQLGPQYF
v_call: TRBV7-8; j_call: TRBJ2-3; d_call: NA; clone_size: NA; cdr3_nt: TGTGCCAGCAGCTTAGTACGCAGCACAGATACGCAGTATTTT; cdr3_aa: CASSLVRSTDTQYF
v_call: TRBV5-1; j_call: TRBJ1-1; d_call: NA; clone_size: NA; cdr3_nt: TGCGCCAGCAGCTTGAGCCCAGGGAGCGGGGGTGAAGCTTTCTTT; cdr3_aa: CASSLSPGSGGEAFF
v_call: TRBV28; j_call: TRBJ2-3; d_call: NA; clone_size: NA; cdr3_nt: TGTGCCAGCAGTCGACGGACCCCGGGTACGCAGTATTTT; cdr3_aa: CASSRRTPGTQYF
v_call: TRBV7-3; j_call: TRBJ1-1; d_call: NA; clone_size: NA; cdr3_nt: TGTGCCAGCAGCTTAACTGAGGGGAACACTGAAGCTTTCTTT; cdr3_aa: CASSLTEGNTEAFF
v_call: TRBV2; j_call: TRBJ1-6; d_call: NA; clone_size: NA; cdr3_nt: TGTGCCAGCAGTGAAAACGGGAGGGGCGCAAGGTCACCCCTCCACTTT; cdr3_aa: CASSENGRGARSPLHF
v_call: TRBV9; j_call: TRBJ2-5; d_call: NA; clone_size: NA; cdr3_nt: TGTGCCAGCAGCGCCAGGGGAAGCGGAGAGACCCAGTACTTC; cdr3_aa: CASSARGSGETQYF
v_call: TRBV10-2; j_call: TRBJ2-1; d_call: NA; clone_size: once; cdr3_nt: TGCGCCAGCTCCGTCAAATGGGAGCAGTTCTTC; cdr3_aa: CASSVKWEQFF
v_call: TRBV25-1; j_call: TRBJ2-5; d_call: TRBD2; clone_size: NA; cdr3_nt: TGTGCCAGCACTCCAGTAGCGGGAGTGGAGACCCAGTACTTC; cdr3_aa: CASTPVAGVETQYF
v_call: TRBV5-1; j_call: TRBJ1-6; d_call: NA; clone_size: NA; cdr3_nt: TGCGCCAGCAGCTTGGGGTCCGAGAATTCACCCCTCCACTTT; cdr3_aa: CASSLGSENSPLHF
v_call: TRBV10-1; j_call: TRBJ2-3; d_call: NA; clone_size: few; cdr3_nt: TGCGCCAGCAGTGACGGGCAGCGTGGAACAGATACGCAGTATTTT; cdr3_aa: CASSDGQRGTDTQYF
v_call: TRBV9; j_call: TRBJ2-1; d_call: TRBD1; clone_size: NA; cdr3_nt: TGTGCCAGCAGCGGACTTACAGGGGGGAACTACAATGAGCAGTTCTTC; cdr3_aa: CASSGLTGGNYNEQFF
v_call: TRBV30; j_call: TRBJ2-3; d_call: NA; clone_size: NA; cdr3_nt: TGTGCCTGGTCGATCCCCCCCCTCACAGATACGCAGTATTTT; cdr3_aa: CAWSIPPLTDTQYF
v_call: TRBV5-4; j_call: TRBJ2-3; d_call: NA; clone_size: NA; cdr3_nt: TGTGCCAGCAGCTCGTCCCTGGGTAGCACAGATACGCAGTATTTT; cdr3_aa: CASSSSLGSTDTQYF